The clone carrying this T cell receptor (beta chain) was counted a few times. The antigen is not known. The PCR was carried out with 60 Vbeta primers and 13 Jbeta primers. Clones were sequenced by immunoSEQ multiplex PCR, and TCRdb holds only the in-frame ones, with some missing. The repertoire holds some 130,000 clones, with roughly 83% as singletons. The data originate from a study of cytomegalovirus exposure and HLA in healthy donors. At the level of the study: There were roughly 110 million unique TCR beta sequences, drawn from roughly 200 million T cells, in an earlier analysis. Overall study results and limits: It is likely that the observed cluster of highly shared sequence variants was a sequencing artifact.

The clonotype originates from a girl aged 2 to 9 in good health and CMV-seronegative. The sequencing sample was made of PBMCs.

The CDR3 nucleotides are TGCAGCGCGCCAGGTTATGCCACTGAAGCTTTCTTT. As protein: CSAPGYATEAFF. This chain joins TRBV29-1 and TRBJ1-1; D is unresolved. Trimming removed 7 bases at V and 4 bases at J, with 13 bases between. From germline, CDR1 is SQVTM and CDR2 ANQGSEA. The CDR3 extends over 12 amino acids.